Listed here is a single T cell receptor (beta chain). What it binds is unknown. RNA transcripts served as the template for amplifying TCR beta CDR3 regions. HTBI primers were employed in a first-round RT-PCR of the TCR CDR3. TCRdb re-analysed the multiplex PCR reads in MiXCR, keeping a single row per CDR3 protein. Seen here are approximately 320,000 distinct CDR3 sequences, around 16% observed once, and the top ten hold around 35%. The CDR3 has 12 residues. Germline V gene lookup returns CDR1 MNHEY and CDR2 SMNVEV (reference sequence). The germline V and J ends were trimmed by 8 bases and 2 bases, with 7 bases remaining between them. This sample was taken from a study of T cells in Graves' hyperthyroidism and ophthalmopathy. Study-level points and caveats: Ophthalmopathy cases were set apart from stable hyperthyroidism by a 13 V-J model. Researchers found most expanded thyroid clonotypes above 0.001 in blood as well.

Subjects aged 18 to 65 presented with newly diagnosed hyperthyroidism of less than 2 months' duration. Source material for PBMCs was more than 7.5 ml fresh peripheral blood. The chain combines TRBV27 with TRBJ1-5; D unclear. The sequence was obtained from a man aged 25 to 40 with Graves' hyperthyroidism. Sequenced input: blood. The CDR3 protein is CASGGGNQPQHF. CDR3 DNA: TGTGCCAGCGGTGGGGGCAATCAGCCCCAGCATTTT.